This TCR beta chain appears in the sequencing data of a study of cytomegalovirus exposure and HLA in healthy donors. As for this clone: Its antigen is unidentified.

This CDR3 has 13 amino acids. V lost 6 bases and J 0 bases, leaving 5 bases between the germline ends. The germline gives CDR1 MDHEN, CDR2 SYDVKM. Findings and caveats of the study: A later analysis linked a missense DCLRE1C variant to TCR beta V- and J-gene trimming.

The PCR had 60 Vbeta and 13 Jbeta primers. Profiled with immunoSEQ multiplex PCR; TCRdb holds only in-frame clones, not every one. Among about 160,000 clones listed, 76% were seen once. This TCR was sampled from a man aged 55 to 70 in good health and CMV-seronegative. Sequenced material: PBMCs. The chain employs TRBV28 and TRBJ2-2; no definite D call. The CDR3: CASRYSNTGELFF. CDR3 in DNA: TGTGCCAGCAGGTACTCGAACACCGGGGAGCTGTTTTTT.